This TCR beta chain appears in the sequencing data of a study of blood T cell repertoires in COVID-19 (dated by TCRdb to 2019 to 2021). With regard to the full study: The collaborator samples originated in the United States, Italy and Spain and spanned the acute and convalescent phases of COVID-19. Samples were obtained from the ongoing ImmuneRACE study (first 160 participants) and from over 1,000 subjects provided by 6 global collaborators. Sample metadata almost always included a de-identified subject ID, COVID-19 status, age in years and sex. Where available, HLA class I and class II types were taken from metadata supplied by the sample provider and were not determined by assay-based typing. A freely available public database, intended as a resource for researchers studying the immune response to SARS-CoV-2, is where the repertoires were released. The material from the prospective study consisted of cDNA or gDNA derived from T cells, B-cell-depleted T cells, or PBMCs. Subjects who had been exposed to COVID-19, were actively infected with it, or had recovered from it provided the deeply sampled blood TCRbeta repertoires that made up the dataset.

Turning to this clone: The antigen this receptor binds is unknown. No per-base quality is available; no much larger clone lies one base away.

The CDR3 runs 15 residues from the cysteine to the phenylalanine. Only CDR3 DNA remains: 45 bases, in frame from the first base. The V end loses 3 bases and the J end loses 5 bases, and a stretch of 15 bases separates them. The germline V gene supplies CDR1 MNHNS and CDR2 SASEGT. Collaborating institutions collected whole blood in K2EDTA tubes following their own protocols. Collaborator samples were shipped for TCRbeta analysis as frozen whole blood, isolated PBMCs, or DNA extracted from either sample type. TCRbeta CDR3 regions were amplified from genomic DNA using the immunoSEQ Assay, a bias-controlled multiplex PCR. Per the source publication's procedure: The number of nucleated cells in each sample was estimated from the amplification of reference gene primers within the assay. Sequence reads were collapsed and filtered to measure the absolute abundance of every unique TCRbeta CDR3 rearrangement. For each sample, productive Simpson clonality was calculated as the square root of Simpson's diversity index over productive rearrangements. TCRdb re-hosts the immuneACCESS table, in-frame sequences only. Its copies lack some clones; in the studies checked, an unresolved V gene accounts for under half of them, and the cause for the rest is not known. From that table come the V and J calls and clone size; the DNA was used to work out D and trimming. Within this sample are some 120,000 clones, with around 78% of them counted one time only. Over 2% of the sample is held by the ten biggest clonotypes.

What the authors observed across the whole study: Clinical and demographic metadata were provided uncurated, with the amount varying by source and participant.

The rearranged chain carries TRBV6-1 and TRBJ2-3; TRBD2 is a weak D gene call, 6 bases matching. The sample taken for sequencing was peripheral blood. The clonotype comes from a man between 25 and 39 years old with acute or convalescent COVID-19. The nucleotides are TGTGCCAGCAGTGAGGAGCCCGGGAGTATAGATACGCAGTATTTT. Its protein reads: CASSEEPGSIDTQYF.